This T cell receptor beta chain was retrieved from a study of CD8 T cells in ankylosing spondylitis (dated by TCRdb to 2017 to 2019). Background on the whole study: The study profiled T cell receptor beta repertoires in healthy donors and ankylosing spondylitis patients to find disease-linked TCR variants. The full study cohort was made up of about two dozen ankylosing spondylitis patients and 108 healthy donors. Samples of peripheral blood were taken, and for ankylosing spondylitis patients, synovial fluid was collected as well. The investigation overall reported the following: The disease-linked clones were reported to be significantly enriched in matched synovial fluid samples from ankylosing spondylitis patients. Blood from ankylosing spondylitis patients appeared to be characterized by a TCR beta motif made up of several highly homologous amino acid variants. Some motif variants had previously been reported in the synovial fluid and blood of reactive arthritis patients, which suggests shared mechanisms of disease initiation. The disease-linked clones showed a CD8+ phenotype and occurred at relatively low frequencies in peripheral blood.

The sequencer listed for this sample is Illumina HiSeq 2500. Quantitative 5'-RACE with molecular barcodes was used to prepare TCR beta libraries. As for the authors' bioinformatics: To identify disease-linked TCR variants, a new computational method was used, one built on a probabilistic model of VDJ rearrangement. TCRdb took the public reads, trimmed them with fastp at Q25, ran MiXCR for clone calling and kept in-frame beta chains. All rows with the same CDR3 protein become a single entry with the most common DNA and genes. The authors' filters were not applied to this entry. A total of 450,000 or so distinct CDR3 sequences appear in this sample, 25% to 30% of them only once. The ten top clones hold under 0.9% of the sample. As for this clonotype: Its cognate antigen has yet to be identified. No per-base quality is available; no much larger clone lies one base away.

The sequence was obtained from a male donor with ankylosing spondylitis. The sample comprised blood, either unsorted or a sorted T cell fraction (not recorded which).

In nucleotides, the sequence is TGCAGCGTTGAGATGGGGGCGCTTTACGAGCAGTACTTC. This yields the protein CSVEMGALYEQYF. The chain joins TRBV29-1 to TRBJ2-7, with a weak D call of TRBD1 (6 bases match). The CDR1 and CDR2 encoded by the germline V gene are SQVTM and ANQGSEA. The CDR3 measures 13 amino acids from cysteine to phenylalanine. This entry keeps only the CDR3 DNA: 39 bases, framed from base 1. V is shortened by 3 bases, J by 4 bases, and the region joining them spans 13 bases.